The next 11 T cell receptor beta chains were all read from a single sample in a study of neurological immune-mediated disorders. In TCRdb, the 5' RACE reads were re-called with MiXCR into one record per CDR3 protein. This sample carries 30,000 to 50,000 distinct CDR3 sequences, around 7% of them seen once, and the ten largest clones take 5.7%. Sequencing used CD4+ T cells from blood. The receptors were gathered from a man in his forties or fifties in good health.

This clonotype has ten or more counts. In nucleotides, the CDR3 is TGTGCCAGCAGTCTGGACAGGGATGCCTACACCTTC. This codes for CASSLDRDAYTF. V and J are TRBV6-5 and TRBJ1-2; 8 nucleotides agree with TRBD1. CDR1 MNHEY and CDR2 SVGAGI come from the germline V gene. The CDR3 runs to 12 residues. V lost 5 bases to trimming and J lost 10 bases; unmatched junction nucleotides: 6.

This clonotype appeared many times. The rearrangement links TRBV4-2 to TRBJ1-4, with D possibly TRBD1 on 5 matching bases. Germline CDR1 reads LGHNA; CDR2 reads YNFKEQ. This CDR3 comprises 16 residues. V was trimmed by 4 bases and J by 8 bases, leaving 20 bases between them. CDR3 protein: CASSPTASGLGEKLFF. CDR3 nucleotide sequence: TGTGCCAGCAGCCCGACAGCTTCAGGGTTAGGAGAAAAACTGTTTTTT.

This clonotype showed up many times. The chain employs TRBV12-3 or TRBV12-4 and TRBJ1-1, with D unclear. The CDR3 spans 15 residues. With 6 bases removed from V and 12 bases from J, the gap between germline ends came to 26 bases. CDR3 coding DNA: TGTGCCAGCAGCCCTAATTTCGATGAGTCGAAGAATACTTTCTTT. Its translation is CASSPNFDESKNTFF.

This clonotype came up many times. The chain links TRBV20-1 to TRBJ2-1; D unresolved. Germline CDR1 DFQATT, CDR2 SNEGSKA (reference sequence). The ends were cut back, 4 bases at V and 6 bases at J, with 7 bases in the middle. This CDR3 contains 11 residues. CDR3 region: CSATSSNEQFF. CDR3 coding DNA: TGCAGTGCTACCTCTAGCAATGAGCAGTTCTTC.

This clonotype appeared many times. The chain links TRBV7-9 to TRBJ1-2; possible D gene TRBD1, 6 bases. The germline gives CDR1 SEHNR, CDR2 FQNEAQ (reference sequence). This CDR3 spans 14 amino acids. The ends were cut back, 8 bases at V and 0 bases at J, with 13 bases in the middle. The DNA for the CDR3 is TGTGCCAGCCGGGAGGGGGGAGCTAACTATGGCTACACCTTC. This translates into CASREGGANYGYTF. The variable domain in full, completed from reference TRBV7-9 and TRBJ1-2, reads DTGVSQNPRHKITKRGQNVTFRCDPISEHNRLYWYRQTLGQGPEFLTYFQNEAQLEKSRLLSDRFSAERPKGSFSTLEIQRTEQGDSAMYLCASREGGANYGYTFGSGTRLTVV.

This clonotype came up many times. The V gene is TRBV6-1, the J gene TRBJ1-1; D possibly corresponds to TRBD1 (5 bases). The CDR3 covers 13 residues. V lost 8 bases and J 10 bases, leaving 20 bases between the germline ends. Germline V gives CDR1 MNHNS, CDR2 SASEGT. Here the CDR3 DNA reads TGTGCCAGCTACCCGGGACTCCTCGGGACAGCTTTCTTT. It codes for CASYPGLLGTAFF.

This clonotype came up many times. This chain joins TRBV10-3 and TRBJ2-6, with 7 bases matching TRBD1. CDR1 and CDR2 from the germline V gene are ENHRY and SYGVKD. V lost 4 bases and J lost 0; bases outside the gene matches: 6. This CDR3 has 17 residues. CDR3 residues: CAISGGQDFSGANVLTF. Written as DNA, the CDR3 is TGTGCCATCAGTGGTGGACAGGACTTCTCTGGGGCCAACGTCCTGACTTTC.

This clonotype appeared many times. The V and J genes are TRBV18 and TRBJ2-7; D is undetermined. Germline-derived CDR1 and CDR2 are KGHSH and LQKENI. The CDR3 consists of 12 residues. The V and J ends lost 2 bases and 3 bases respectively, with 5 bases between them. This CDR3 is CASSPGDYEQYF. The CDR3 region has the DNA TGTGCCAGCTCACCAGGAGACTACGAGCAGTACTTC.

A few counts support this clonotype. V gene TRBV11-3 combines with J gene TRBJ2-3, with TRBD2 matching 11 bases. Losses at the gene ends were 4 bases for V and 6 bases for J; bases not matched to a gene: 3. Germline lookup yields CDR1 SGHNT and CDR2 YENEEA. There are 14 residues in the CDR3. CDR3 nucleotide sequence: TGTGCCAGCAGCTCCGGACTAGCGGGCGATACGCAGTATTTT. It is translated as CASSSGLAGDTQYF.

The sample holds many counts of this clonotype. V and J are TRBV7-8 and TRBJ2-1, with 9 bases identical to TRBD2. Losses at the gene ends were 1 base for V and 4 bases for J; bases not matched to a gene: 17. Per the germline V gene, CDR1 is SGHVS and CDR2 is FQNEAQ. The CDR3 has 20 amino acids. The CDR3 bases are TGTGCCAGCAGCTTAGGCCGAATCGTTTGGGCGGGAGGGTTGTACAATGAGCAGTTCTTC. It specifies CASSLGRIVWAGGLYNEQFF.

This clonotype was observed a few times. This chain uses TRBV9 with TRBJ1-5; D ambiguous. CDR1 and CDR2 (germline): SGDLS, YYNGEE. CDR3 length: 15 amino acids. The germline V and J ends were trimmed by 2 bases and 4 bases, with 13 bases remaining between them. The CDR3 region has the DNA TGTGCCAGCAGCGTTGGTGGGGTGGGTAATCAGCCCCAGCATTTT. Translation gives CASSVGGVGNQPQHF.